This TCR beta chain was profiled in a study of blood T cell repertoires in COVID-19. Across the whole study: There were acute and convalescent COVID-19 samples, and they came from the United States, Italy and Spain. Sources were T cells, B-cell-depleted T cells, or PBMCs; the material itself was cDNA or gDNA.

J gave up 6 bases and V 6 bases, and 12 bases lay outside the gene matches. CDR1 and CDR2 from the germline V gene are MNHNY and SVGAGI (reference sequence). The CDR3 is made up of 17 amino acids. Per the authors' pipeline: Nucleated cell counts were estimated from reference gene primer amplification. Method: immunoSEQ multiplex PCR; TCRdb's copy keeps in-frame clones and lacks some. V and J calls and clone size follow that table, whereas D and trimming were derived from the DNA. In the table there are around 400,000 clones, roughly four fifths of which are singletons. In assigning cohorts, the study relied on participant-reported clinical history. This clone was recorded only once.

The chain is built from TRBV6-6 and TRBJ2-2; TRBD2 matches 11 bases. This sequence originates from a woman aged 50 to 60 who had recovered from COVID-19. The sequenced sample consisted of PBMCs or T cells enriched from blood (not recorded which). CDR3 loop: CASSRARSGRAPGELFF. CDR3 nucleotides: TGTGCCAGCAGCCGAGCCCGTAGCGGGAGGGCCCCCGGGGAGCTGTTTTTT.